The clone carrying this T cell receptor beta chain was seen repeatedly, ten times or more. Its target is not known. J gave up 6 bases and V 10 bases, and 12 bases lay outside the gene matches. CDR1 and CDR2 from the germline V gene are ENHRY and SYGVKD. The CDR3 has 14 amino acids. This entry is derived from a study of neurological immune-mediated disorders. General study points: CDR3 amino acid sequences of expanded clones were not shared across subjects, a result suggesting private repertoires in all groups. Falling below healthy controls, multiple sclerosis showed the least TCR clonal expansion, while HTLV-1-associated myelopathy showed the most.

The authors produced cDNA by 5'RACE using 10-nucleotide random UMIs. TCRdb independently ran MiXCR on the 5' RACE reads; one entry per CDR3 protein. Of around 100,000 distinct CDR3 sequences in the sample, less than 14% were seen once. Time point: longitudinal time-point 3. PBMCs stored at -80 C, 2 million in total, were the source of the unsorted libraries. Input material: PBMCs. This sequence was found in a female donor with HTLV-1-associated myelopathy (HAM/TSP). The chain couples TRBV10-3 to TRBJ1-1; TRBD1 matches 9 bases. The CDR3 loop is CATVPGQGSAEAFF. CDR3 DNA sequence: TGTGCCACCGTCCCGGGACAGGGTAGCGCTGAAGCTTTCTTT.